The 2 T cell receptor beta chains below come from one sample, sequenced in a study of shared clonotypes between healthy human individuals (dated by TCRdb to about 2020). Libraries were prepared through the immunoSEQ multiplex PCR assay. The table was pulled from immuneACCESS by TCRdb, which kept in-frame rearrangements only. Such tables lose some clones; where checked, under half of the loss comes from unresolved V genes, and the rest has no known cause. The sample has hundreds of thousands of clones on record, roughly 70% of them singletons. The ten largest account for under 13% of the sample. The sequencing input was memory CD4+ T cells sorted from blood. The cell subset or site label of this sample denotes: CD45RA-negative fraction. The receptors stem from a man aged 25 to 40 in good health.

The V call is TRBV27, the J call TRBJ2-1, with D tentatively TRBD2 (6 bases). The CDR3 is 14 residues long. The V gene lost 4 bases and the J gene lost 6 bases, with 13 bases spanning the gap. Germline CDR1 reads MNHEY; CDR2 reads SMNVEV (reference sequence). Written as DNA, the CDR3 is TGTGCCAGCAGTTCCCGACTAGTAGTCAATGAGCAGTTCTTC. Translation gives CASSSRLVVNEQFF.

This clone was picked up one time. The same CDR3 can be traced to other DNA sequences in this sample. The V call is TRBV9, the J call TRBJ2-5; D possibly uses TRBD1 or TRBD2 (5 bases each). Trimming shortened V by 2 bases and J by 1 base, and 9 bases separated the two germline ends. CDR1 and CDR2 from the germline V gene are SGDLS and YYNGEE. The CDR3 sequence is 14 residues long. CDR3 nucleotide sequence: TGTGCCAGCAGCGTGGGGACGGGCCAAGAGACCCAGTACTTC. Amino acid sequence: CASSVGTGQETQYF. The variable domain in full, with the rest retrieved from reference TRBV9 and TRBJ2-5, is DSGVTQTPKHLITATGQRVTLRCSPRSGDLSVYWYQQSLDQGLQFLIQYYNGEERAKGNILERFSAQQFPDLHSELNLSSLELGDSALYFCASSVGTGQETQYFGPGTRLLVL.